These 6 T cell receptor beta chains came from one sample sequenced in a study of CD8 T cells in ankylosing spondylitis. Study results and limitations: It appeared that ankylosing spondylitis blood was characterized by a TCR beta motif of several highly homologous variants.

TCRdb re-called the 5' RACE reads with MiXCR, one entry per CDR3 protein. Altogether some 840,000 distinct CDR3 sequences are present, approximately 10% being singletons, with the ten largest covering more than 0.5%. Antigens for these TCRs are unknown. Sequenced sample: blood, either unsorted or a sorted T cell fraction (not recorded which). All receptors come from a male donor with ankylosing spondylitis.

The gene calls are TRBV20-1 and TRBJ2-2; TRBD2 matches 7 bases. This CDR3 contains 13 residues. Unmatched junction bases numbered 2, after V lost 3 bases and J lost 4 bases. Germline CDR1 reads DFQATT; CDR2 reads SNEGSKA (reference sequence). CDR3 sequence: CSASRGSTGELFF. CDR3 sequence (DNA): TGCAGTGCTAGCCGCGGGAGCACCGGGGAGCTGTTTTTT.

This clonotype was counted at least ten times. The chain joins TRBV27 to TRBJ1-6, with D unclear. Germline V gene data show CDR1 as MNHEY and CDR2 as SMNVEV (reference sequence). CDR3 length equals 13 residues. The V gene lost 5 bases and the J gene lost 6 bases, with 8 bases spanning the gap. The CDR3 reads CASSPISNSPLHF. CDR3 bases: TGTGCCAGCAGTCCGATCTCTAATTCACCCCTCCACTTT.

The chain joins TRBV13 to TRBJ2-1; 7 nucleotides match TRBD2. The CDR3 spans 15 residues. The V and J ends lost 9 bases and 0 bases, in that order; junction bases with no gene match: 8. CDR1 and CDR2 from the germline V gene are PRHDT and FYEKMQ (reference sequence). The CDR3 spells CASGDGGSSYNEQFF. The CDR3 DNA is TGTGCCAGTGGGGACGGGGGGAGCTCCTACAATGAGCAGTTCTTC. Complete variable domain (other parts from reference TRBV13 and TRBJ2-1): AAGVIQSPRHLIKEKRETATLKCYPIPRHDTVYWYQQGPGQDPQFLISFYEKMQSDKGSIPDRFSAQQFSDYHSELNMSSLELGDSALYFCASGDGGSSYNEQFFGPGTRLTVL.

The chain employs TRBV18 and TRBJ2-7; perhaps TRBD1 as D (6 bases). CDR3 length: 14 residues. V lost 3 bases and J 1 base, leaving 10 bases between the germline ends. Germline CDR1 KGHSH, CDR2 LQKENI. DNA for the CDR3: TGTGCCAGCTCACCCGCAGGGGATTCCTACGAGCAGTACTTC. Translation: CASSPAGDSYEQYF.

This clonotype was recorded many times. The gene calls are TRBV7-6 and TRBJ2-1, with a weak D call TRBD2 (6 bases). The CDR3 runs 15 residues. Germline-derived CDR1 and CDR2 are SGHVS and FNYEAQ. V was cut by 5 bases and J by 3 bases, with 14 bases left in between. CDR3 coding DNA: TGTGCCAGCAGCCCTCGTGGAGGGCTCTACAATGAGCAGTTCTTC. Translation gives CASSPRGGLYNEQFF.

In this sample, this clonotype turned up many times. Written as DNA, the CDR3 is TGCAGCGTTGCCCGGCCTGCTAGCGGGAGCTTCGACGAGCAGTACTTC. It yields the protein CSVARPASGSFDEQYF. The chain couples TRBV29-1 to TRBJ2-7; 10 bases line up with TRBD2. Germline V gives CDR1 SQVTM, CDR2 ANQGSEA. The CDR3 consists of 16 residues. With V trimmed by 4 bases and J by 5 bases, 14 bases remained unmatched.